This TCR beta chain was identified in a study of T cells in localized non-small cell lung cancer. The study, taken as a whole, reports: For the top 100 tumor clones, a median approximately 61 also appeared in adjacent lung. Because sequencing included only one region (of the tumor), heterogeneity remains possible.

A single count supports this clone. Its antigen remains unknown. The data were produced by immunoSEQ multiplex PCR, yet TCRdb's version contains in-frame clones alone and is incomplete. The table has approximately 76,000 clones, approximately 80% seen once; the top ten hold roughly 9%. Between the trimmed V and J ends, which lost 1 base and 1 base, there was a span of 8 bases. This CDR3 comprises 15 residues. The germline V gene has CDR1 LNHDA and CDR2 SQIVND (reference sequence). The source material was peripheral blood, sampled before any cancer treatment. This receptor was obtained from a female donor over 55 with stage I lung adenocarcinoma. The chain couples TRBV19 to TRBJ1-5, with D unclear. The CDR3 nucleotides read TGTGCCAGTAGTATAGTGACGATGAGCAATCAGCCCCAGCATTTT. It yields the protein CASSIVTMSNQPQHF.